This is a list of T cell receptor beta chains from one sample in a study of blood T cell repertoires in COVID-19. Assay used: immunoSEQ multiplex PCR; TCRdb lists only in-frame clones, some missing. The table shows fewer than 300,000 clones, with 65% to 90% occurring only once. The sample was peripheral blood. Receptors originate from a human donor in a cohort sampled during active COVID-19. Both conserved end residues are part of each CDR3. A D gene is named only where the DNA matches it firmly. The size of a clone is reported for some rows only, either as once, few or many, or as a class for expanded clones.

V gene: TRBV2; clone size: few; J gene: TRBJ2-7; D gene: .; CDR3 protein: CASKLMHEQYF
V gene: TRBV5-1; clone size: once; J gene: TRBJ2-3; D gene: TRBD2; CDR3 protein: CASSLGGSGTDTQYF
V gene: TRBV6-5; clone size: .; J gene: TRBJ1-2; D gene: TRBD1; CDR3 protein: CASSPGQGGSFF
V gene: TRBV4-2; clone size: .; J gene: TRBJ2-7; D gene: .; CDR3 protein: CASSPPLLGRSYEQYF
V gene: TRBV7-8; clone size: .; J gene: TRBJ2-7; D gene: .; CDR3 protein: CASSQRGTYEQYF
V gene: TRBV13; clone size: .; J gene: TRBJ2-7; D gene: .; CDR3 protein: CASSLGLSYEQYF
V gene: TRBV7-9; clone size: .; J gene: TRBJ2-5; D gene: TRBD2; CDR3 protein: CASSLVPSGETQYF
V gene: TRBV5-1; clone size: .; J gene: TRBJ1-5; D gene: .; CDR3 protein: CASSLDVGGNQPQHF
V gene: TRBV4-1; clone size: .; J gene: TRBJ2-1; D gene: .; CDR3 protein: CASSRTLYNEQFF
V gene: TRBV7-9; clone size: .; J gene: TRBJ2-1; D gene: TRBD2; CDR3 protein: CASSLGGLAGVGTHHEQFF
V gene: TRBV29-1; clone size: .; J gene: TRBJ2-2; D gene: .; CDR3 protein: CSVDEQATGELFF
V gene: TRBV29-1; clone size: .; J gene: TRBJ1-1; D gene: .; CDR3 protein: CSVEDRGRSWNTEAFF
V gene: TRBV14; clone size: .; J gene: TRBJ2-2; D gene: TRBD1; CDR3 protein: CASSHDRGRTGELFF
V gene: TRBV7-2; clone size: .; J gene: TRBJ2-7; D gene: .; CDR3 protein: CASSPHFGGSSEQYF
V gene: TRBV27; clone size: many; J gene: TRBJ1-2; D gene: .; CDR3 protein: CASSPAGRGDGYTF
V gene: TRBV28; clone size: .; J gene: TRBJ1-6; D gene: .; CDR3 protein: CASTWGGSPLHF
V gene: TRBV19; clone size: .; J gene: TRBJ1-1; D gene: .; CDR3 protein: CASSMRREVAMNTEAFF
V gene: TRBV28; clone size: .; J gene: TRBJ1-1; D gene: .; CDR3 protein: CASSLQGTEAFF
V gene: TRBV5-1; clone size: .; J gene: TRBJ2-7; D gene: .; CDR3 protein: CASMASGAYEQYF
V gene: TRBV14; clone size: .; J gene: TRBJ2-7; D gene: .; CDR3 protein: CASSQEAASSYEQYF
V gene: TRBV19; clone size: .; J gene: TRBJ1-5; D gene: .; CDR3 protein: CASTGYGQPQHF
V gene: TRBV19; clone size: .; J gene: TRBJ2-1; D gene: TRBD2; CDR3 protein: CASSIPGLAGLEQFF
V gene: TRBV11-2; clone size: .; J gene: TRBJ2-2; D gene: .; CDR3 protein: CASNRQQNTGELFF
V gene: TRBV5-1; clone size: once; J gene: TRBJ2-5; D gene: TRBD2; CDR3 protein: CASSLAGLAAMSQYF
V gene: TRBV5-1; clone size: .; J gene: TRBJ2-6; D gene: .; CDR3 protein: CASRDSFSGANVLTF
V gene: TRBV28; clone size: once; J gene: TRBJ2-5; D gene: .; CDR3 protein: CASSLLQGRMSQYF
V gene: TRBV9; clone size: once; J gene: TRBJ2-7; D gene: .; CDR3 protein: CASSVRGRRYYEQYF
V gene: TRBV3-1/TRBV3-2; clone size: .; J gene: TRBJ2-1; D gene: TRBD2; CDR3 protein: CASSRLGAGALSEQFF
V gene: TRBV5-8; clone size: .; J gene: TRBJ1-5; D gene: .; CDR3 protein: CASSFPTDLPQHF
V gene: TRBV28; clone size: .; J gene: TRBJ2-7; D gene: TRBD2; CDR3 protein: CASSSAGTSGRVDPEQYF
V gene: TRBV6-5; clone size: .; J gene: TRBJ2-1; D gene: TRBD2; CDR3 protein: CASRGLLPSYNEQFF
V gene: TRBV14; clone size: once; J gene: TRBJ2-1; D gene: .; CDR3 protein: CASSQLTGGLAYNEQFF